The clone carrying this T cell receptor beta chain was counted many times. Those donating, healthy Caucasian individuals from Russia, were aged about 6 to 90. Each sample had at least 6 million PBMCs isolated. CDR1 and CDR2 from the germline V gene are SGHRS and YFSETQ. Trimming shortened V by 3 bases and J by 2 bases, and 11 bases separated the two germline ends. The CDR3 is made up of 14 amino acids. These data come from a study of blood T cells in healthy people across ages. A second PCR, run for roughly 7 to 12 cycles, used a sample-barcoded 5' primer plus a J-beta primer mix. From the 5' RACE reads, TCRdb called clonotypes with MiXCR, one entry per CDR3 protein. The sample holds 1 million to 1.2 million distinct CDR3 sequences, approximately 38% seen once.

The receptor was derived from a man aged 18 to 30 in good health. The sample comprised blood. This rearrangement joins TRBV5-1 to TRBJ1-2; D not certain. This chain's CDR3 is CASSSDGGNYGYTF. DNA for the CDR3: TGCGCCAGCAGCTCGGACGGAGGAAACTATGGCTACACCTTC.